These 5 T cell receptor beta chains share one sample of origin, sequenced in a study of control samples from healthy donors and cancer patients. Sequencing used immunoSEQ multiplex PCR; TCRdb keeps in-frame clones, though not all of them. This sample carries about 43,000 clones, around 94% of them seen once, and the ten largest clones take 20% to 30%. Source material: blood. Receptor source: a man in his sixties in good health.

The DNA of the CDR3 is TGTGCCAGCAGCCTACCGACAGGTACAGGGGACGGGCAGTACTTC. Protein: CASSLPTGTGDGQYF. V and J are TRBV7-9 and TRBJ2-7, with 7 positions matching TRBD1. This CDR3 contains 15 residues. Trimming removed 5 bases from V and 9 bases from J; junction bases left unmatched: 16. CDR1 and CDR2 (germline): SEHNR, FQNEAQ (reference sequence).

As for this clone: The sample holds other DNA sequences that translate to the same CDR3. The V gene is TRBV19, the J gene TRBJ2-3, with 7 bases that match TRBD2. V shed 3 bases and J 2 bases; nucleotides not matched to a gene: 5. The germline CDR1 and CDR2 sequences are LNHDA and SQIVND (reference sequence). CDR3 length: 15 amino acids. The CDR3 region has the DNA TGTGCCAGTAGTATGGGAGCGGGGCCCACAGATACGCAGTATTTT. This gives the protein CASSMGAGPTDTQYF.

The gene calls are TRBV18 and TRBJ2-5, with 10 bases matching TRBD2. The CDR3 is made up of 17 amino acids. Trimming at V came to 2 bases and at J to 5 bases, leaving 11 bases not matched to a gene. Germline V CDR1 and CDR2: KGHSH, LQKENI. The CDR3 loop reads CASSPRGLAGALETQYF. The CDR3 DNA reads as TGTGCCAGCTCACCAAGGGGGCTAGCGGGAGCCCTGGAGACCCAGTACTTC.

V and J are TRBV19 and TRBJ2-2; 10 bases fit TRBD2. Germline V lookup: CDR1 LNHDA, CDR2 SQIVND (reference sequence). There are 16 residues in the CDR3. V lost 2 bases and J lost 1; bases outside the gene matches: 1. The CDR3, as DNA: TGTGCCAGTAGTATATGGACTAGCGGGAACACCGGGGAGCTGTTTTTT. Its translation: CASSIWTSGNTGELFF.

The chain combines TRBV27 with TRBJ2-1, with 7 positions matching TRBD1. This CDR3 region has 14 residues. CDR1 and CDR2 from the germline V gene are MNHEY and SMNVEV (reference sequence). The ends lost 2 bases at V and 7 bases at J; junction bases unmatched: 5. CDR3 protein: CASSLGPRGNEQFF. The DNA of the CDR3 is TGTGCCAGCAGTTTAGGCCCCAGGGGGAATGAGCAGTTCTTC.